The 13 T cell receptor beta chains below come from one sample, sequenced in a study of blood T cells in healthy people across ages (dated by TCRdb to about 2015). Library construction relied on 5' RACE. Instrument on record: Illumina HiSeq 2500. A second PCR of roughly 7 to 11 cycles was run with a J-beta primer mix and a sample-barcoded 5' primer. TCRdb cleaned the public reads at Q25 with fastp, built clones with MiXCR and kept in-frame beta chains. Rows matching on CDR3 protein sequence are summarized as one entry with the most common DNA and genes. Across this sample there are approximately 1,100,000 distinct CDR3 sequences, with less than 50% seen only once. The top ten clonotypes cover approximately 19% of the sample. What was sequenced was blood. The receptors here all came from a woman aged 55-69 years in good health.

The chain recombines TRBV27 with TRBJ2-1; weak D call: TRBD2 (6 bases). The CDR3 length is 15 residues. Looked up from germline, CDR1 is MNHEY and CDR2 is SMNVEV (reference sequence). The V end lost 2 bases, the J end lost 1 base, and 9 bases lay between the germline ends. As DNA, the CDR3 is TGTGCCAGCAGTTTACGGGGGAATTCCTACAATGAGCAGTTCTTC. This codes for CASSLRGNSYNEQFF.

This clonotype came up a few times. The chain couples TRBV20-1 to TRBJ1-1; no clear D gene. Germline V CDR1 and CDR2: DFQATT, SNEGSKA (reference sequence). Between the trimmed V and J ends, which lost 6 bases and 1 base, there was a span of 6 bases. This CDR3 spans 11 amino acids. CDR3 protein: CSALGNTEAFF. CDR3 bases: TGCAGTGCCCTGGGGAACACTGAAGCTTTCTTT.

There are many counts of this clonotype. The gene calls are TRBV5-1 and TRBJ2-5; D call uncertain. Germline-derived CDR1 and CDR2 are SGHRS and YFSETQ. CDR3 length equals 11 residues. Between the trimmed V and J ends, which lost 0 bases and 6 bases, there was a span of 3 bases. The CDR3 is CASSLEQTQYF. The CDR3 region has the DNA TGCGCCAGCAGCTTGGAACAGACCCAGTACTTC.

The J gene is TRBJ1-1, the V gene TRBV7-9, with a weak D call TRBD1 (5 bases). The CDR3 is 16 residues long. The V and J ends lost 2 bases and 5 bases respectively, with 18 bases between them. The germline gives CDR1 SEHNR, CDR2 FQNEAQ (reference sequence). The CDR3 is CASSLMAGRGWTEAFF. CDR3 nucleotide sequence: TGTGCCAGCAGCTTAATGGCAGGGCGGGGATGGACTGAAGCTTTCTTT.

This clonotype occurred many times. The gene calls are TRBV29-1 and TRBJ2-3; D remains ambiguous. Per the germline V gene, CDR1 is SQVTM and CDR2 is ANQGSEA. The CDR3 spans 11 residues. V dropped 3 bases and J dropped 5 bases, with 6 bases sitting between them. The CDR3 protein is CSVEVGDTQYF. DNA for the CDR3: TGCAGCGTTGAGGTTGGAGATACGCAGTATTTT.

This rearrangement joins TRBV11-1 to TRBJ2-5, with D possibly TRBD1 on 6 matching bases. TRBJ2-7 matches the DNA end more closely, so the J call is doubtful. This CDR3 spans 17 amino acids. Per the germline V gene, CDR1 is SGHAT and CDR2 is FQDESV (reference sequence). CDR3 DNA sequence: TGTGCCAGCAGCTTAGGACCCAACAGGGCCCTCAACTACGAGCAGTACTTC. Protein: CASSLGPNRALNYEQYF.

The V and J genes are TRBV27 and TRBJ2-1; 7 bases align to TRBD2. Germline V gene lookup returns CDR1 MNHEY and CDR2 SMNVEV (reference sequence). Germline trimming cut 6 bases from V and 9 bases from J; bases unmatched to any gene: 17. The CDR3 contains 16 residues. This CDR3 is CASRLIESGIFGEQFF. In DNA, the CDR3 is TGTGCCAGCAGACTTATAGAGAGCGGGATTTTTGGTGAGCAGTTCTTC.

This clonotype turned up a few times. The chain uses TRBV24-1 and TRBJ2-4, with TRBD1 identical over 11 bases. The DNA matches TRBJ2-7 better at its end, which makes the J call doubtful. The CDR3 contains 15 residues. CDR1 and CDR2 from the germline V gene are KGHDR and SFDVKD. The CDR3 region is CATSDPGQGAYEQYF. The CDR3 DNA reads TGTGCCACCAGTGATCCGGGACAGGGGGCCTACGAGCAGTACTTC.

The chain joins TRBV7-9 to TRBJ2-7; maybe TRBD1 (6 bases). Trimming stripped 2 bases from V and 2 bases from J, with 7 bases between. The CDR3 has 13 amino acids. Germline CDR1 is SEHNR and CDR2 is FQNEAQ (reference sequence). This CDR3 reads CASSLWDTYEQYF. The CDR3 nucleotides read TGTGCCAGCAGCTTATGGGACACCTACGAGCAGTACTTC.

The V gene is TRBV28, the J gene TRBJ2-1, with a tentative D call TRBD2 (5 bases). Germline V gene lookup returns CDR1 MDHEN and CDR2 SYDVKM. The CDR3 is 14 residues long. The V end lost 7 bases, the J end lost 7 bases, and 17 bases lay between the germline ends. The chain's CDR3 is CASNLSPSQNEQFF. As DNA, the CDR3 is TGTGCCAGCAATCTTAGCCCTAGCCAGAATGAGCAGTTCTTC. Full variable domain (outside the CDR3, taken from reference TRBV28 and TRBJ2-1): DVKVTQSSRYLVKRTGEKVFLECVQDMDHENMFWYRQDPGLGLRLIYFSYDVKMKEKGDIPEGYSVSREKKERFSLILESASTNQTSMYLCASNLSPSQNEQFFGPGTRLTVL.

The chain is built from TRBV12-3 or TRBV12-4 and TRBJ1-1, with 8 nucleotides matching TRBD1. There are 13 residues in the CDR3. Trimming removed 10 bases from V and 0 bases from J; junction bases left unmatched: 4. The chain's CDR3 is CATGGIMNTEAFF. CDR3 DNA sequence: TGTGCCACAGGGGGCATCATGAACACTGAAGCTTTCTTT.

This clonotype was counted between two and nine times. The V call is TRBV27, the J call TRBJ2-5; 7 bases fit TRBD2. The DNA end lines up better with TRBJ2-7; the J call may be wrong. The CDR3 has 14 residues. Germline-derived CDR1 and CDR2 are MNHEY and SMNVEV (reference sequence). CDR3 nucleotide sequence: TGTGCCAGCAGTCGGGGACTACCTAACTACGAGCAGTACTTC. Translating it yields CASSRGLPNYEQYF.

The chain links TRBV6-6 to TRBJ2-1; D is perhaps TRBD1 or TRBD2 (5 bases each). V was clipped by 5 bases and J by 2 bases, with 16 bases between them. Germline CDR1 and CDR2: MNHNY and SVGAGI (reference sequence). The CDR3 consists of 16 residues. CDR3 in DNA: TGTGCCAGCAGTGAGGACGGGACCTCCGCCTACAATGAGCAGTTCTTC. Translation: CASSEDGTSAYNEQFF.